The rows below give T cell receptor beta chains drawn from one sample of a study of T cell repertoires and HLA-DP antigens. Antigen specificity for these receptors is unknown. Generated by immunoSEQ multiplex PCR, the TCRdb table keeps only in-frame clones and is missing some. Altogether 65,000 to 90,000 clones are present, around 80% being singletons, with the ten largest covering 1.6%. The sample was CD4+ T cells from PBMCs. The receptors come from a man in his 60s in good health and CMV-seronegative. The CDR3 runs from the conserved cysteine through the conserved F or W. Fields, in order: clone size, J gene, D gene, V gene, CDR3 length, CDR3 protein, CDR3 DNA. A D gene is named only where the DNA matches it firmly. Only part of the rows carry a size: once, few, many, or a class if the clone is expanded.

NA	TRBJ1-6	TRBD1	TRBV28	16	CASSFRQGLMNSPLHF	TGTGCCAGCAGTTTCCGACAGGGGTTAATGAATTCACCCCTCCACTTT
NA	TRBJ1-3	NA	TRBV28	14	CASSFELSGNTIYF	TGTGCCAGCAGTTTTGAGTTATCTGGAAACACCATATATTTT
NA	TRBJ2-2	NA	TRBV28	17	CASSSWGRGADTGELFF	TGTGCCAGCAGTTCTTGGGGGAGGGGGGCGGACACCGGGGAGCTGTTTTTT
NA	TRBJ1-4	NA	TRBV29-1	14	CSVALHPENEKLFF	TGCAGCGTTGCTTTGCATCCCGAAAATGAAAAACTGTTTTTT
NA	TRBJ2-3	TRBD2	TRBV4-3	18	CASSQDASGGAVTDTQYF	TGCGCCAGCAGCCAGGACGCTAGCGGGGGGGCCGTTACAGATACGCAGTATTTT
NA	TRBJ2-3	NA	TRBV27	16	CASRTRDPSFPDTQYF	TGTGCCAGCAGGACCCGGGACCCCAGTTTCCCAGATACGCAGTATTTT
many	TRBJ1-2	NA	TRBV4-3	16	CASSQDGTAFNYGYTF	TGCGCCAGCAGCCAAGATGGTACGGCCTTTAACTATGGCTACACCTTC
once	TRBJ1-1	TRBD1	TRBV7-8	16	CASSATGTGVHTEAFF	TGTGCCAGCAGCGCGACCGGGACAGGGGTGCACACTGAAGCTTTCTTT
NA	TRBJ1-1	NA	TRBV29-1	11	CSGGGDTEAFF	TGCAGCGGTGGGGGGGACACTGAAGCTTTCTTT
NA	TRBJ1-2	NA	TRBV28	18	CASSPPSGSPGANYGYTF	TGTGCCAGCAGTCCCCCGTCCGGGTCCCCGGGTGCTAACTATGGCTACACCTTC
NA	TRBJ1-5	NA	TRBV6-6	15	CASSYKRDENQPQHF	TGTGCCAGCAGTTACAAGAGGGACGAGAATCAGCCCCAGCATTTT
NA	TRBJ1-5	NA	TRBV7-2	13	CASSSHSNQPQHF	TGTGCCAGCAGCTCCCACAGTAATCAGCCCCAGCATTTT
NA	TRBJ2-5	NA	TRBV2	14	CASSSLSIQETQYF	TGTGCCAGCAGTTCACTGTCAATCCAAGAGACCCAGTACTTC
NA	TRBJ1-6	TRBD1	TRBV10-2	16	CASSDMGDRGYSPLHF	TGCGCCAGCAGTGATATGGGGGACAGGGGTTATTCACCCCTCCACTTT
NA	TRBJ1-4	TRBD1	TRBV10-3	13	CAISGTGEEKLFF	TGTGCCATCAGTGGAACAGGGGAGGAAAAACTGTTTTTT
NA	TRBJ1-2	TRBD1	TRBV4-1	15	CASSPNQDRFYGYTF	TGCGCCAGCAGCCCTAACCAGGACAGGTTCTATGGCTACACCTTC
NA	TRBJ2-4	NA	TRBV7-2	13	CASTSSAKNIQYF	TGTGCCAGCACGTCCTCCGCCAAAAACATTCAGTACTTC
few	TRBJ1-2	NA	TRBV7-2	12	CASSLWFGGYTF	TGTGCCAGCAGCTTATGGTTCGGGGGCTACACCTTC
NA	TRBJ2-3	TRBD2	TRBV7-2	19	CASSPGTSGRVMRADTQYF	TGTGCCAGCAGCCCAGGAACTAGCGGGAGAGTAATGAGGGCAGATACGCAGTATTTT
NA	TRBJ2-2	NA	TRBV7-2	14	CASSYRAESGELFF	TGTGCCAGCAGCTACAGGGCAGAATCCGGGGAGCTGTTTTTT
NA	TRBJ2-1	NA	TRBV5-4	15	CASSLEGSSYNEQFF	TGTGCCAGCAGCTTGGAGGGGAGCTCCTACAATGAGCAGTTCTTC
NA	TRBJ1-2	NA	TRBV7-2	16	CASSLARLGGGYGYTF	TGTGCCAGCAGCTTAGCCCGACTGGGGGGGGGCTATGGCTACACCTTC
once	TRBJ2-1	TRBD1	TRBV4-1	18	CASSDRDRAFGLANEQFF	TGCGCCAGCAGCGACCGGGACAGGGCCTTCGGCCTGGCCAATGAGCAGTTCTTC
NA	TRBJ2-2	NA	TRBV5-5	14	CASSLLVNTGELFF	TGTGCCAGCAGCTTACTAGTGAACACCGGGGAGCTGTTTTTT
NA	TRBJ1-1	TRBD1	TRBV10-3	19	CAIRSGTGGKDPMNTEAFF	TGTGCCATTCGGTCCGGGACAGGGGGCAAGGATCCTATGAACACTGAAGCTTTCTTT
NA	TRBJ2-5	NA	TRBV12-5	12	CASGPVPETQYF	TGTGCTAGTGGCCCGGTTCCGGAGACCCAGTACTTC
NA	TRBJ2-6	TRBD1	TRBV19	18	CASSTPDRYTSGANVLTF	TGTGCCAGTAGTACCCCGGACAGGTACACTTCTGGGGCCAACGTCCTGACTTTC
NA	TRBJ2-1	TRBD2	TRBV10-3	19	CAISESMTSGRLSYNEQFF	TGTGCCATCAGTGAGTCGATGACTAGCGGGAGGCTCTCCTACAATGAGCAGTTCTTC
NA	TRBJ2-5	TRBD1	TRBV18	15	CASSPRRQGQETQYF	TGTGCCAGCTCACCTCGTCGACAGGGGCAAGAGACCCAGTACTTC
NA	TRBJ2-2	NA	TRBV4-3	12	CASSQFTGELFF	TGCGCCAGCAGCCAGTTCACCGGGGAGCTGTTTTTT
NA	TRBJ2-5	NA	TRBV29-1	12	CSVRTGGETQYF	TGCAGCGTAAGGACTGGTGGGGAGACCCAGTACTTC
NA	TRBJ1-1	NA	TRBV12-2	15	CASRSHRTGNTEAFF	TGTGCAAGTCGCTCTCATCGGACGGGGAACACTGAAGCTTTCTTT